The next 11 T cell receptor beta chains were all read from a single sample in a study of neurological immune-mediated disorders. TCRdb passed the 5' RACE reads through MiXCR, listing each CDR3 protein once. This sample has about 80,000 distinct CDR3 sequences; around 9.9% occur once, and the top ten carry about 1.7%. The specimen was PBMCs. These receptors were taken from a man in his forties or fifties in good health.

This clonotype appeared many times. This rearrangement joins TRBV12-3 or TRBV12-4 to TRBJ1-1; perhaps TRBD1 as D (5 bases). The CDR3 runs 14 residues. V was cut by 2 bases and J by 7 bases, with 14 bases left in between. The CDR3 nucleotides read TGTGCCAGCAGTTTAATGGGGGAGAAAGGTGAAGCTTTCTTT. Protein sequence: CASSLMGEKGEAFF.

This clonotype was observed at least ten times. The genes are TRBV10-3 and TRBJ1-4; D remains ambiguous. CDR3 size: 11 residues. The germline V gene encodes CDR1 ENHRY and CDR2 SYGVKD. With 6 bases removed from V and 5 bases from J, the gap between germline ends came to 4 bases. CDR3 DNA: TGTGCCATCAGGGGGAATGAAAAACTGTTTTTT. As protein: CAIRGNEKLFF.

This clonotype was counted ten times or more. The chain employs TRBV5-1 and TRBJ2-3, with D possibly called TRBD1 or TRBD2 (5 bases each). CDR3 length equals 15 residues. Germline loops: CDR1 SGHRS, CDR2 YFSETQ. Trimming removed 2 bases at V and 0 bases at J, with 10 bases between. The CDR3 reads CASSFGTASTDTQYF. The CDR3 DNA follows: TGCGCCAGCAGCTTCGGGACGGCTAGCACAGATACGCAGTATTTT.

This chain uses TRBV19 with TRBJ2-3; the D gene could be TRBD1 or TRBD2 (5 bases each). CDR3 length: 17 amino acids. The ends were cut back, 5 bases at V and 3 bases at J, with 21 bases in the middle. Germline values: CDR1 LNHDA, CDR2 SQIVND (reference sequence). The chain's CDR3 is CASSHPVGEGSTDTQYF. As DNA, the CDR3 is TGTGCCAGTAGTCACCCTGTGGGGGAAGGATCTACAGATACGCAGTATTTT.

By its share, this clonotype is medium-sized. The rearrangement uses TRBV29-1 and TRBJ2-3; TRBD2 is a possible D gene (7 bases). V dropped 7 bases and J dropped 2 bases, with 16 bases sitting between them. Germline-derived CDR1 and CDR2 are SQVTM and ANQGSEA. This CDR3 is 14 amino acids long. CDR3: CSADTGRDTDTQYF. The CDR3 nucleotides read TGCAGCGCCGACACAGGGAGGGACACAGATACGCAGTATTTT.

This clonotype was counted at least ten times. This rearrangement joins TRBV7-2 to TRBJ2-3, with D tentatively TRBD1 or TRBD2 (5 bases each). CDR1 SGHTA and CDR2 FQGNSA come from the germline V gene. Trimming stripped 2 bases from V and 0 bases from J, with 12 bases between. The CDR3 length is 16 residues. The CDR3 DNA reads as TGTGCCAGCAGCTTAATCGGGGCAGCTAGCACAGATACGCAGTATTTT. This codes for CASSLIGAASTDTQYF.

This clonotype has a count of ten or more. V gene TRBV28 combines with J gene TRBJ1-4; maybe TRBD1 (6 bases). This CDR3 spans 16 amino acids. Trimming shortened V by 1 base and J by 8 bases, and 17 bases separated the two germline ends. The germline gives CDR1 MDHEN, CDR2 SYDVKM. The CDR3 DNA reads TGTGCCAGCAGTTTATTCAGCCGGGGGCAAAGAGAAAAACTGTTTTTT. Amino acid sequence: CASSLFSRGQREKLFF.

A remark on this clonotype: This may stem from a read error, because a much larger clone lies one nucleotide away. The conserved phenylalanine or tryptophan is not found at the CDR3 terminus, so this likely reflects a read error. The CDR3 sequence: CSVTGTPYEQYY. CDR3 DNA sequence: TGCAGCGTAACCGGGACACCGTACGAGCAGTACTAC. V usage is TRBV29-1 and J usage is TRBJ2-7, with D perhaps matching TRBD1 (6 bases). Trimming shortened V by 6 bases and J by 4 bases, and 13 bases separated the two germline ends. There are 12 residues in the CDR3. Germline-derived CDR1 and CDR2 are SQVTM and ANQGSEA.

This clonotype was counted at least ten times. The CDR3 sequence is CASSPSPHEQYF. CDR3 in DNA: TGTGCCAGCTCACCAAGTCCCCACGAGCAGTACTTC. The J gene is TRBJ2-7, the V gene TRBV18; D remains ambiguous. The V gene's germline CDR1 is KGHSH and CDR2 LQKENI. Trimming stripped 2 bases from V and 5 bases from J, with 7 bases between. CDR3 length: 12 amino acids. The entire variable domain, with the rest obtained from reference TRBV18 and TRBJ2-7, is as follows: NAGVMQNPRHLVRRRGQEARLRCSPMKGHSHVYWYRQLPEEGLKFMVYLQKENIIDESGMPKERFSAEFPKEGPSILRIQQVVRGDSAAYFCASSPSPHEQYFGPGTRLTVT.

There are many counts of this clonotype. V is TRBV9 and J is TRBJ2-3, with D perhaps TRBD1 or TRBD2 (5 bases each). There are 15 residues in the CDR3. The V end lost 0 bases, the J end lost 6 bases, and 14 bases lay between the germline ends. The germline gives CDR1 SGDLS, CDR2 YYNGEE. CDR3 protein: CASSVASRGLDTQYF. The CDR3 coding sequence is TGTGCCAGCAGCGTAGCGTCGAGGGGCCTGGATACGCAGTATTTT. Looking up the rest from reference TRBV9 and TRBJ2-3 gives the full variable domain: DSGVTQTPKHLITATGQRVTLRCSPRSGDLSVYWYQQSLDQGLQFLIQYYNGEERAKGNILERFSAQQFPDLHSELNLSSLELGDSALYFCASSVASRGLDTQYFGPGTRLTVL.

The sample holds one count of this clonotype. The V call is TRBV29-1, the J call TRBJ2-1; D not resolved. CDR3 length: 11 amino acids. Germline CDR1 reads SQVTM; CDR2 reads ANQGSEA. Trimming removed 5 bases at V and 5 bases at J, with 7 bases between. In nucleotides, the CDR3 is TGCAGCGTTCCCACAAACAATGAGCAGTTCTTC. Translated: CSVPTNNEQFF.